The 15 T cell receptor beta chains presented below share a single source sample, sequenced in a study of identical twins. TCRdb called the 5' RACE reads again in MiXCR, with one record for every CDR3 protein. In the table there are over 500,000 distinct CDR3 sequences, around 20% of which are singletons. These same data were also listed under a study on T cells expressing NK-cell markers.

Material for sequencing was CD4+ T cells sorted from blood. The source of these receptors is a woman aged 18 to 35 in good health.

V usage is TRBV11-1 and J usage is TRBJ2-1, with D tentatively TRBD1 or TRBD2 (6 bases each). Trimming shortened V by 5 bases and J by 10 bases, and 18 bases separated the two germline ends. Germline assignment: CDR1 SGHAT and CDR2 FQDESV (reference sequence). This CDR3 has 14 amino acids. This CDR3 is CASSRRGRGLEQFF. Written as DNA, the CDR3 is TGTGCCAGCAGCCGGAGAGGTCGGGGGCTCGAGCAGTTCTTC.

This chain uses TRBV6-1 with TRBJ2-3; the match to TRBD2 covers 7 bases. The length of the CDR3 is 14 residues. J lost 0 bases, V lost 6 bases, and 3 bases had no gene match. Germline CDR1 reads MNHNS; CDR2 reads SASEGT. Here the CDR3 DNA reads TGTGCCAGCAGCCTAGCGGATAGCACAGATACGCAGTATTTT. Translation: CASSLADSTDTQYF.

The chain combines TRBV10-3 with TRBJ2-2; 11 bases match TRBD2. The germline V gene has CDR1 ENHRY and CDR2 SYGVKD. The CDR3 length is 15 residues. J was trimmed by 2 bases and V by 7 bases; bases with no gene match: 3. CDR3: CAIKLAGGNTGELFF. CDR3 DNA sequence: TGTGCCATCAAGCTAGCGGGAGGAAACACCGGGGAGCTGTTTTTT.

The sample holds many counts of this clonotype. This sequence joins TRBV4-3 and TRBJ2-1; D is unresolved. The germline V and J ends were trimmed by 0 bases and 6 bases, with 6 bases remaining between them. The CDR3 is 13 residues long. CDR1 is LGHNA, CDR2 YSLEER, per germline. The CDR3 loop is CASSQDLGNEQFF. Here the CDR3 DNA reads TGCGCCAGCAGCCAAGATCTGGGCAATGAGCAGTTCTTC.

This clonotype was seen more than once but under ten times. The rearrangement links TRBV9 to TRBJ2-5; the D gene is possibly TRBD2 (5 bases). Germline V lookup: CDR1 SGDLS, CDR2 YYNGEE. The CDR3 spans 13 residues. The V gene lost 2 bases and the J gene lost 5 bases, with 10 bases spanning the gap. The CDR3 loop is CASSVSGWETQYF. In DNA form, the CDR3 reads TGTGCCAGCAGCGTGAGCGGATGGGAGACCCAGTACTTC.

This clonotype was seen at least ten times. The chain couples TRBV29-1 to TRBJ2-1; D gene ambiguous. Trimming removed 3 bases at V and 8 bases at J, with 14 bases between. CDR3 length: 13 amino acids. Germline V CDR1 and CDR2: SQVTM, ANQGSEA. CDR3 bases: TGCAGCGTTGATTGGGTTTACGGCGATGAGCAGTTCTTC. This codes for CSVDWVYGDEQFF.

V gene TRBV7-3 combines with J gene TRBJ2-1; D gene uncertain. The CDR3 is 14 amino acids. V lost 5 bases to trimming and J lost 4 bases, with 12 bases between them. Germline loops: CDR1 SGHTA, CDR2 FQGTGA. The CDR3 sequence is CASSPHGLYNEQFF. The DNA for the CDR3 is TGTGCCAGCAGCCCCCACGGCTTGTACAATGAGCAGTTCTTC.

This clonotype was observed a handful of times. The rearrangement joins TRBV12-3 or TRBV12-4 to TRBJ2-1; 7 bases agree with TRBD2. This CDR3 comprises 16 residues. Trimming took 6 bases from V and 7 from J; bases not matched to a gene: 15. The CDR3 protein is CASSTRGAGTNNEQFF. The CDR3 region has the DNA TGTGCCAGCAGCACCCGGGGTGCGGGGACTAATAATGAGCAGTTCTTC.

This clonotype was seen a handful of times. This chain uses TRBV10-3 with TRBJ2-3; unclear D gene. The CDR3 extends over 13 amino acids. Germline loops: CDR1 ENHRY, CDR2 SYGVKD. Between the trimmed V and J ends, which lost 6 bases and 5 bases, there was a span of 12 bases. CDR3 sequence reads: CAIRDTPGDTQYF. The CDR3 nucleotides read TGTGCCATCAGAGACACACCAGGAGATACGCAGTATTTT.

In this sample, this clonotype turned up a few times. The V and J genes are TRBV5-5 and TRBJ2-1; 9 bases match TRBD1. Germline values: CDR1 SGHKS, CDR2 YYEKEE (reference sequence). The CDR3 contains 17 residues. With 4 bases clipped from V and 3 bases from J, the junction kept 11 bases outside the gene matches. CDR3 sequence (DNA): TGTGCCAGCAGCCCGGGCGAAGGGACAGGGTACTACAATGAGCAGTTCTTC. Translating gives CASSPGEGTGYYNEQFF.

This clonotype was observed at least ten times. The J gene is TRBJ1-6, the V gene TRBV5-1, with 9 bases matching TRBD1. CDR3 length: 17 residues. The V gene's germline CDR1 is SGHRS and CDR2 YFSETQ. V trimming: 1 base; J trimming: 7 bases; junction bases outside the gene matches: 9. The CDR3 coding sequence is TGCGCCAGCAGCTTGAGTGCAACCGGGACAGGGAATTCACCCCTCCACTTT. The encoded protein is CASSLSATGTGNSPLHF.

The chain combines TRBV19 with TRBJ2-1, with 9 bases fitting TRBD1. Germline CDR1 is LNHDA and CDR2 is SQIVND (reference sequence). The CDR3 has 16 residues. V shed 6 bases and J 2 bases; nucleotides not matched to a gene: 8. The CDR3 sequence is CASRISGTGPYNEQFF. As DNA, the CDR3 is TGTGCCAGTAGGATATCCGGGACAGGGCCCTACAATGAGCAGTTCTTC.

Ten or more counts support this clonotype. The rearrangement links TRBV20-1 to TRBJ2-2; D unresolved. V was pared by 4 bases and J by 4 bases, with 7 bases between. CDR1 is DFQATT, CDR2 SNEGSKA, per germline (reference sequence). This CDR3 is 12 amino acids long. The CDR3: CSATRSTGELFF. The CDR3 DNA is TGCAGTGCTACCAGGAGCACCGGGGAGCTGTTTTTT.

This sequence joins TRBV12-3 or TRBV12-4 and TRBJ2-7; a possible D gene is TRBD2 (5 bases). This CDR3 contains 15 residues. The V gene lost 0 bases and the J gene lost 4 bases, with 13 bases spanning the gap. The CDR3 bases are TGTGCCAGCAGTTTAGCGAGCGGTTCTTGGTACGAGCAGTACTTC. Translating gives CASSLASGSWYEQYF.

This clonotype showed up just a few times. The DNA for the CDR3 is TGTGCCAGCAGACGACAGGGGGCGGGCACCGGGGAGCTGTTTTTT. This codes for CASRRQGAGTGELFF. This chain joins TRBV27 and TRBJ2-2; 10 nucleotides agree with TRBD1. The germline gives CDR1 MNHEY, CDR2 SMNVEV (reference sequence). The CDR3 covers 15 residues. V trimming: 6 bases; J trimming: 4 bases; junction bases outside the gene matches: 5.